This section outlines one TCR beta chain sequence together with its context. The PCR was carried out with 60 Vbeta primers and 13 Jbeta primers. TCRdb's copy holds only in-frame clones and misses some; the assay was immunoSEQ multiplex PCR. The table includes around 110,000 clones, around 80% detected once. CDR1 and CDR2 (germline): SNHLY, FYNNEI. V lost 2 bases to trimming and J lost 6 bases; unmatched junction nucleotides: 6. This CDR3 contains 15 residues. This specimen belongs to a study of cytomegalovirus exposure and HLA in healthy donors. The chain recombines TRBV2 with TRBJ2-5; 10 nucleotides match TRBD2. Sequences were obtained from PBMCs. The sequence derives from a man aged 60 to 69 in good health and CMV-seronegative. The CDR3 sequence: CASSESQLAGKTQYF. The CDR3 nucleotides are TGTGCCAGCAGTGAAAGTCAACTAGCGGGGAAGACCCAGTACTTC.